These 7 T cell receptor beta chains came from one sample sequenced in a study of T cell changes during pregnancy in multiple sclerosis. Here immunoSEQ multiplex PCR was the method, and the copy in TCRdb shows in-frame clones only, minus some. This sample has roughly 76,000 clones, with around nine tenths found just once. The input for sequencing was CD4+ T cells from peripheral blood mononuclear cells, taken in the second trimester of pregnancy. These receptors were obtained from a female donor with multiple sclerosis, enrolled in a pregnancy study.

The V and J genes are TRBV7-8 and TRBJ1-4; D unresolved. CDR1 is SGHVS, CDR2 FQNEAQ, per germline. This CDR3 spans 14 amino acids. The ends were cut back, 3 bases at V and 5 bases at J, with 10 bases in the middle. The CDR3 spells CASSFGSFNEKLFF. In nucleotides, the CDR3 is TGTGCCAGCAGCTTCGGGTCTTTCAATGAAAAACTGTTTTTT.

The J gene is TRBJ1-2, the V gene TRBV6-1, with unresolved D. Germline V gives CDR1 MNHNS, CDR2 SASEGT. The CDR3 runs to 13 residues. Trimming pared 6 bases from V and 7 bases from J, leaving 15 bases between. The CDR3 sequence: CASSETFSSGYTF. Here the CDR3 DNA reads TGTGCCAGCAGCGAGACATTTTCTTCTGGCTACACCTTC.

V is TRBV18 and J is TRBJ2-3; D is unresolved. Per germline, CDR1 KGHSH and CDR2 LQKENI. The CDR3 sequence is 12 residues long. V gave up 3 bases and J gave up 4 bases, with 5 bases separating them. The chain's CDR3 is CASSPRPDTQYF. For the CDR3, the DNA is TGTGCCAGCTCACCGCGGCCAGATACGCAGTATTTT. Looking up the rest from reference TRBV18 and TRBJ2-3 gives the full variable domain: NAGVMQNPRHLVRRRGQEARLRCSPMKGHSHVYWYRQLPEEGLKFMVYLQKENIIDESGMPKERFSAEFPKEGPSILRIQQVVRGDSAAYFCASSPRPDTQYFGPGTRLTVL.

The count of this clone is one. The chain uses TRBV18 and TRBJ1-1, with D unclear. The V end was cut by 3 bases, the J end by 4 bases, with 9 bases between. The CDR3 is made up of 13 amino acids. Looked up from germline, CDR1 is KGHSH and CDR2 is LQKENI. The CDR3 region is CASSPESGTEAFF. The CDR3, as DNA: TGTGCCAGCTCACCCGAGAGTGGCACTGAAGCTTTCTTT.

The rearrangement links TRBV5-1 to TRBJ2-5; 11 bases fit TRBD1. Germline CDR1 is SGHRS and CDR2 is YFSETQ. The CDR3 length is 15 residues. V was clipped by 5 bases and J by 2 bases; unmatched bases: 5. CDR3 loop: CASRWGQGVQETQYF. CDR3 sequence (DNA): TGCGCCAGCAGATGGGGACAGGGGGTACAAGAGACCCAGTACTTC. The full variable domain, in which reference TRBV5-1 and TRBJ2-5 provide the parts outside the CDR3, is KAGVTQTPRYLIKTRGQQVTLSCSPISGHRSVSWYQQTPGQGLQFLFEYFSETQRNKGNFPGRFSGRQFSNSRSEMNVSTLELGDSALYLCASRWGQGVQETQYFGPGTRLLVL.

The V and J genes are TRBV9 and TRBJ2-3, with D unresolved. The CDR3 contains 14 residues. V lost 0 bases, J lost 2 bases, and 7 bases lay in between. Germline V lookup: CDR1 SGDLS, CDR2 YYNGEE. The CDR3 sequence is CASSVDSVTDTQYF. CDR3 nucleotide sequence: TGTGCCAGCAGCGTAGATTCGGTCACAGATACGCAGTATTTT.

The chain employs TRBV30 and TRBJ2-7; tentative D call: TRBD2 (5 bases). CDR1 is GTSNPN and CDR2 is SVGIG in the germline V gene (reference sequence). The CDR3 contains 16 residues. Trimming cost V 0 bases and J 0 bases, with 15 bases left between them. The CDR3 here is CAWSVPGLANSYEQYF. CDR3 bases: TGTGCCTGGAGTGTCCCCGGCTTAGCGAACTCCTACGAGCAGTACTTC.